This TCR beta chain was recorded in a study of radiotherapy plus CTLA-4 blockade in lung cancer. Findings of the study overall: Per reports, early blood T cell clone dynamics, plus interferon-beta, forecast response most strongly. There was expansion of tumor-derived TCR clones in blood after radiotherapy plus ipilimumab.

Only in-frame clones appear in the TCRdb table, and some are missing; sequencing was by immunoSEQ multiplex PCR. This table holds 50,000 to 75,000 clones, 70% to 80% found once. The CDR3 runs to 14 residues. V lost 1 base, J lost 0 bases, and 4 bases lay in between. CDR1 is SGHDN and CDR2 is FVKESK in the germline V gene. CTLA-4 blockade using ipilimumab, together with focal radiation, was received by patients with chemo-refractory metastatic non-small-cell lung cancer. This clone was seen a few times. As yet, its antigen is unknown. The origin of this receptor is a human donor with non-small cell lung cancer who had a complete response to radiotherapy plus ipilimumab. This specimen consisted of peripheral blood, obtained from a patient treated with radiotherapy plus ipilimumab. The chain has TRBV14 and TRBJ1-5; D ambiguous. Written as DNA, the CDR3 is TGTGCCAGCAGCCAAGGGAGTAGCAATCAGCCCCAGCATTTT. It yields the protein CASSQGSSNQPQHF. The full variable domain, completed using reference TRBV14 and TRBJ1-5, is EAGVTQFPSHSVIEKGQTVTLRCDPISGHDNLYWYRRVMGKEIKFLLHFVKESKQDESGMPNNRFLAERTGGTYSTLKVQPAELEDSGVYFCASSQGSSNQPQHFGDGTRLSIL.